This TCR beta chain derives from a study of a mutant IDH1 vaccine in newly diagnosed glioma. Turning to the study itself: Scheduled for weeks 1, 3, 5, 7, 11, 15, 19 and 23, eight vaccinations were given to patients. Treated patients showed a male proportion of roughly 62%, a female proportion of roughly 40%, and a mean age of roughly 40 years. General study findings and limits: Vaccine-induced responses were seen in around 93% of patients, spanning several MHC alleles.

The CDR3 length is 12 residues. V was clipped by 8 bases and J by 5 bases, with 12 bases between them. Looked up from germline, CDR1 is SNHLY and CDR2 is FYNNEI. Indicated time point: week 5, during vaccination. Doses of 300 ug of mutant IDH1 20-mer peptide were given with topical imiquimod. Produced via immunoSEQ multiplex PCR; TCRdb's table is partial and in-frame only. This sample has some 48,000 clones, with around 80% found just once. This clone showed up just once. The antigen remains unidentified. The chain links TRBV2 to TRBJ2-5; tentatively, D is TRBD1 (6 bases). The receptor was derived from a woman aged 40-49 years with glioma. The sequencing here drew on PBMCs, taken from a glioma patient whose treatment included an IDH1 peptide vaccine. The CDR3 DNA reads TGTGCCAGCGGGGGCCCCTCGGAGACCCAGTACTTC. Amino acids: CASGGPSETQYF.